Here is one T cell receptor (beta chain) with its context. CDR3 length equals 16 residues. Deletions cut 0 bases from V and 2 bases from J, with 11 bases between. Germline V CDR1 and CDR2: MNHEY, SVGEGT. The sample belongs to a study of blood T cell repertoires in COVID-19. Study-level information: Some COVID-19 samples were acute and others convalescent; all came from the United States, Italy and Spain. Sources were T cells, B-cell-depleted T cells, or PBMCs; the material itself was cDNA or gDNA.

In the original processing: Amplification of reference gene primers provided the estimated nucleated cell counts. Repertoires were generated with immunoSEQ multiplex PCR, while TCRdb's copy carries only in-frame clones and drops some. The V and J calls and the clone size are those of that table, but D and trimming were determined from the DNA. The data show about 22,000 clones, about 92% seen once. This chain uses TRBV6-2 or TRBV6-3 with TRBJ1-5; D unresolved. The sequenced sample consisted of peripheral blood. The TCR was taken from a man in his 70s with acute or convalescent COVID-19. The CDR3 nucleotides read TGTGCCAGCAGTTACTCCGGGGTGTCGGGCAATCAGCCCCAGCATTTT. Translated: CASSYSGVSGNQPQHF.